A selection of T cell receptor beta chains follows, all from one sample in a study of T cells after posttransplantation cyclophosphamide. Repertoires were generated with immunoSEQ multiplex PCR, while TCRdb's copy carries only in-frame clones and drops some. Among about 5,000 clones listed, roughly 75% were seen once. The material sequenced was PBMCs, taken after allogeneic stem cell transplant with posttransplant cyclophosphamide. The receptors stem from a male patient aged 55 to 70 who received an allogeneic stem cell transplant from an unrelated donor, was CMV-positive, and had no GVHD. Some of the T cells may derive from the graft donor. CDR3s include the opening cysteine and the closing phenylalanine or tryptophan. A D gene is named only where the DNA matches it firmly. Clone size is stated in some rows and not others, as once, few, many or a class when expanded.

CDR3 protein	CDR3 DNA	clone size	D gene	CDR3 length	V gene	J gene
CASSSLGGTGGNTEAFF	TGTGCCAGCAGCTCCTTAGGGGGCACAGGGGGGAACACTGAAGCTTTCTTT	-	TRBD1	17	TRBV7-9	TRBJ1-1
CASSPLDGSISGANVLTF	TGTGCCAGCTCACCACTAGACGGGTCCATCTCTGGGGCCAACGTCCTGACTTTC	-	-	18	TRBV18	TRBJ2-6
CASSFSSGGYNEQFF	TGTGCCAGCAGCTTTTCCTCAGGGGGCTACAATGAGCAGTTCTTC	-	TRBD1	15	TRBV5-4	TRBJ2-1
CATSQGTEAFF	TGTGCCACCTCACAGGGCACTGAAGCTTTCTTT	-	-	11	TRBV6-5	TRBJ1-1
CAISEHGREADTQYF	TGTGCCATCAGTGAGCACGGCAGGGAGGCAGATACGCAGTATTTT	once	-	15	TRBV10-3	TRBJ2-3
CASSQGGRGEKLFF	TGCGCCAGCAGCCAAGGGGGGCGCGGTGAAAAACTGTTTTTT	few	-	14	TRBV4-1	TRBJ1-4
CASSLERGTTYEQYF	TGTGCCAGCAGCTTAGAGCGCGGAACTACCTACGAGCAGTACTTC	few	-	15	TRBV11-2	TRBJ2-7
CASSTGQGHNEQFF	TGCGCCAGCAGCACTGGACAGGGTCACAATGAGCAGTTCTTC	-	TRBD1	14	TRBV5-1	TRBJ2-1
CASSPQSTGSEQYF	TGTGCCAGCTCACCGCAGTCCACAGGGAGCGAGCAGTACTTC	-	-	14	TRBV18	TRBJ2-7
CASSLGDYGYTF	TGTGCCAGCAGTTTGGGAGACTATGGCTACACCTTC	-	-	12	TRBV28	TRBJ1-2
CASSFPESTSGRIGGETQYF	TGTGCCAGCAGTTTCCCCGAATCCACTAGCGGGAGGATTGGGGGAGAGACCCAGTACTTC	-	TRBD2	20	TRBV28	TRBJ2-5
CASSTQTGNTEAFF	TGTGCCAGCAGCACCCAGACAGGGAACACTGAAGCTTTCTTT	once	-	14	TRBV7-9	TRBJ1-1
CASVYLGGEQFF	TGTGCCAGCGTCTATTTGGGGGGTGAGCAGTTCTTC	few	-	12	TRBV6-1	TRBJ2-1
CASSLESGGAYEQYF	TGTGCCAGCAGCTTAGAGTCAGGAGGTGCCTACGAGCAGTACTTC	few	-	15	TRBV11-2	TRBJ2-7
CASSRLGQGYTGELFF	TGTGCCAGCAGCCGCCTAGGACAGGGTTATACCGGGGAGCTGTTTTTT	-	TRBD1	16	TRBV6-6	TRBJ2-2
CASSQDAGQTYGYTF	TGTGCCAGCAGCCAAGACGCGGGACAGACCTATGGCTACACCTTC	-	TRBD1	15	TRBV6-5	TRBJ1-2
CASSYGRAFETQYF	TGCGCCAGCAGCTACGGGAGGGCCTTCGAGACCCAGTACTTC	-	TRBD2	14	TRBV5-1	TRBJ2-5
CASSLGSLGAKTIYF	TGTGCCAGCAGCTTAGGCTCGTTGGGCGCGAAAACCATATATTTT	-	-	15	TRBV7-9	TRBJ1-3
CASSLAISALNTGELFF	TGTGCCAGCAGCTTGGCCATCAGTGCCCTGAACACCGGGGAGCTGTTTTTT	-	-	17	TRBV5-6	TRBJ2-2
CASRPGQRSNTEAFF	TGTGCCAGCAGGCCGGGACAGAGATCGAACACTGAAGCTTTCTTT	-	TRBD1	15	TRBV27	TRBJ1-1
CASSTTAGGANVLTF	TGTGCCAGCAGTACGACGGCGGGGGGGGCCAACGTCCTGACTTTC	-	-	15	TRBV5-4	TRBJ2-6
CASSLGRAKETQYF	TGCGCCAGCAGCTTGGGGCGGGCTAAAGAGACCCAGTACTTC	-	-	14	TRBV5-1	TRBJ2-5
CASSPDRGGFYEQYF	TGTGCCAGCAGCCCAGACAGGGGGGGGTTCTACGAGCAGTACTTC	-	TRBD1	15	TRBV7-2	TRBJ2-7
CASSPTGGRAEAFF	TGTGCCAGCTCACCAACGGGGGGTAGGGCTGAAGCTTTCTTT	-	-	14	TRBV18	TRBJ1-1
CASRQGGAATEAFF	TGTGCCAGTAGACAGGGGGGAGCGGCCACTGAAGCTTTCTTT	-	TRBD1	14	TRBV19	TRBJ1-1
CASSIGGSSYEQYF	TGTGCCAGTAGTATCGGCGGATCCTCCTACGAGCAGTACTTC	-	-	14	TRBV19	TRBJ2-7
CASSLTFTDTQYF	TGTGCCAGCAGTTTAACTTTCACAGATACGCAGTATTTT	-	-	13	TRBV27	TRBJ2-3
CATSAGTSGVTDTQYF	TGTGCCACCAGCGCCGGAACTAGCGGGGTCACAGATACGCAGTATTTT	-	TRBD2	16	TRBV15	TRBJ2-3
CASSPGRGRGIDTIYF	TGTGCCAGCAGCCCTGGTCGGGGCAGGGGAATTGACACCATATATTTT	-	-	16	TRBV7-2	TRBJ1-3
CASTVTGSGNTIYF	TGTGCCAGCACCGTTACAGGGAGTGGAAACACCATATATTTT	-	-	14	TRBV6-1	TRBJ1-3
CAIKGTQNTEAFF	TGTGCCATCAAAGGGACACAGAACACTGAAGCTTTCTTT	-	-	13	TRBV10-3	TRBJ1-1
CASSERTGGASPLHF	TGTGCCAGCAGTGAAAGGACAGGGGGAGCTTCACCCCTCCACTTT	-	TRBD1	15	TRBV2	TRBJ1-6
CASSSGTSGTTGELFF	TGTGCCAGCAGCTCGGGGACTAGCGGCACCACCGGGGAGCTGTTTTTT	-	TRBD2	16	TRBV7-8	TRBJ2-2
CASRPGTEIYGYTF	TGTGCCAGCCGTCCCGGGACAGAGATCTATGGCTACACCTTC	-	TRBD1	14	TRBV2	TRBJ1-2
CASSLSSERYYGYTF	TGTGCCAGCAGCTTATCGAGTGAACGTTACTATGGCTACACCTTC	medium-sized	-	15	TRBV5-4	TRBJ1-2
CASSKFTGAVQAFF	TGTGCCAGTAGTAAATTTACAGGGGCTGTACAAGCTTTCTTT	-	TRBD1	14	TRBV19	TRBJ1-1
CASSPLGVGGEAFF	TGTGCCAGCAGCCCTCTGGGGGTGGGAGGTGAAGCTTTCTTT	-	-	14	TRBV7-6	TRBJ1-1
CASSLAQGIFYEQYF	TGTGCCAGCAGCTTAGCGCAGGGGATTTTCTACGAGCAGTACTTC	-	-	15	TRBV7-8	TRBJ2-7
CASSQGLAGAKDEQYF	TGCGCCAGCAGCCAAGGACTGGCAGGGGCTAAGGACGAGCAGTACTTC	-	-	16	TRBV4-1	TRBJ2-7
CASSRDSGFDEKLFF	TGTGCCAGCAGCCGGGACAGCGGGTTTGATGAAAAACTGTTTTTT	-	TRBD1	15	TRBV7-2	TRBJ1-4
CASSQDAGQTYGYTF	TGTGCCAGCAGCCAAGACGCGGGACAGACCTATGGCTACACCTTC	large	TRBD1	15	TRBV14	TRBJ1-2
CASNWAGGPQETQYF	TGTGCCAGCAATTGGGCGGGAGGGCCTCAAGAGACCCAGTACTTC	-	TRBD2	15	TRBV27	TRBJ2-5
CASRLGQGDTEAFF	TGTGCCAGCAGACTCGGACAGGGAGACACTGAAGCTTTCTTT	-	TRBD1	14	TRBV14	TRBJ1-1
CASSERGGTGELFF	TGTGCCAGCAGCGAACGGGGGGGAACCGGGGAGCTGTTTTTT	-	TRBD2	14	TRBV9	TRBJ2-2
CASTDRSYYEQYF	TGTGCCAGCACCGACAGATCTTACTACGAGCAGTACTTC	-	-	13	TRBV7-8	TRBJ2-7
CASSLPTGTGRSGELFF	TGTGCCAGCAGCCTACCCACTGGGACAGGGAGGTCCGGGGAGCTGTTTTTT	-	TRBD1	17	TRBV7-9	TRBJ2-2
CASSSYTDTQYF	TGTGCCAGCAGCTCGTACACAGATACGCAGTATTTT	-	-	12	TRBV7-2	TRBJ2-3
CASSPQAGELEKLFF	TGTGCCAGCTCACCACAGGCAGGGGAACTTGAAAAACTGTTTTTT	-	-	15	TRBV18	TRBJ1-4
CASSLRAGVTDTQYF	TGCGCCAGCAGCTTGAGGGCGGGAGTGACAGATACGCAGTATTTT	-	TRBD2	15	TRBV5-1	TRBJ2-3